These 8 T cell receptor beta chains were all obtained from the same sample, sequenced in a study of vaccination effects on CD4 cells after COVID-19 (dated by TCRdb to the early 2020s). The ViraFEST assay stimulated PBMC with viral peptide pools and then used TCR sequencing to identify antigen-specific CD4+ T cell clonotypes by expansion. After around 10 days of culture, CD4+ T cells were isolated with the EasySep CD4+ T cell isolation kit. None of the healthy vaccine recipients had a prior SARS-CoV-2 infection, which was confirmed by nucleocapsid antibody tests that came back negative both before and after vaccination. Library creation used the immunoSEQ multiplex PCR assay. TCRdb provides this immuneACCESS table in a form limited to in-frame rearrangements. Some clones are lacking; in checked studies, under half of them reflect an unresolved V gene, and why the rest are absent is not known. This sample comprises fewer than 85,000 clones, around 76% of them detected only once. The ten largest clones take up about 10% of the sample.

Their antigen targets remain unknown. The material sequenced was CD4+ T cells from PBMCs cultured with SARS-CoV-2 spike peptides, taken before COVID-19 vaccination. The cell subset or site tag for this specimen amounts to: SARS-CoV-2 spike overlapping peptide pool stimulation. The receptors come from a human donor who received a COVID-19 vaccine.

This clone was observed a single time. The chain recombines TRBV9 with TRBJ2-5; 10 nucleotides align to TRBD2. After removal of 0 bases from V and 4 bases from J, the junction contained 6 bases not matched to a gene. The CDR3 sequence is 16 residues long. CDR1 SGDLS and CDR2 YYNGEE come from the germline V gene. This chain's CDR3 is CASSVGIAGGVETQYF. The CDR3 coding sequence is TGTGCCAGCAGCGTAGGGATAGCGGGGGGTGTAGAGACCCAGTACTTC.

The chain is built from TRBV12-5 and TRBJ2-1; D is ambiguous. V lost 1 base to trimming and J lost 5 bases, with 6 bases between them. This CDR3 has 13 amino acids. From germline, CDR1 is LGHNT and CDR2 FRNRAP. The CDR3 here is CASGLDSNNEQFF. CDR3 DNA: TGTGCTAGTGGTTTGGACTCGAACAATGAGCAGTTCTTC.

In DNA, the CDR3 is TGTGCCAGCAGCCCAAGACTTAGCGGGAACCAAGAGACCCAGTACTTC. Encoded protein: CASSPRLSGNQETQYF. The chain has TRBV4-2 and TRBJ2-5; 8 positions match TRBD2. Germline CDR1 is LGHNA and CDR2 is YNFKEQ. The length of the CDR3 is 16 residues. V was pared by 4 bases and J by 0 bases, with 7 bases of the junction left unmatched.

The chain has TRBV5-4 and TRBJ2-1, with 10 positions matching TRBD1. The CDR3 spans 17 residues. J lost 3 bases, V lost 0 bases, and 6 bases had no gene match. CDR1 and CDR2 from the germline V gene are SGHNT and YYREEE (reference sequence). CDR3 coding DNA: TGTGCCAGCAGCTTGGGGTCCGGGACAGGGGTCTACAATGAGCAGTTCTTC. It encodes CASSLGSGTGVYNEQFF.

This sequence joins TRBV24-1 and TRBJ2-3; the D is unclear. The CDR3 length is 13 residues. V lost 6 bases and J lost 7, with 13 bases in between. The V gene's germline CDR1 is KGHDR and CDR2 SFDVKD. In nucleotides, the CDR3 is TGTGCCACCAGTTATGACGGACGACATACGCAGTATTTT. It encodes CATSYDGRHTQYF.

The CDR3 region is CASSQELGALGHRETQYF. The DNA for the CDR3 is TGCGCCAGCAGCCAAGAGTTGGGGGCATTAGGCCACCGAGAGACCCAGTACTTC. The chain recombines TRBV4-1 with TRBJ2-5, with D perhaps TRBD1 (6 bases). Trimming left V 0 bases short and J 4 bases short, with 21 bases between. CDR1 MGHRA and CDR2 YSYEKL come from the germline V gene. This CDR3 comprises 18 residues.

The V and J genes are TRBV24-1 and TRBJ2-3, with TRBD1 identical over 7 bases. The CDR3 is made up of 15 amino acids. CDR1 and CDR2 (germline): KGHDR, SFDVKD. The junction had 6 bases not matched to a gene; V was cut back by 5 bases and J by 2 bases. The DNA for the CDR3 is TGTGCCACCAGTGGAACGACAGGGAACACAGATACGCAGTATTTT. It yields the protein CATSGTTGNTDTQYF.

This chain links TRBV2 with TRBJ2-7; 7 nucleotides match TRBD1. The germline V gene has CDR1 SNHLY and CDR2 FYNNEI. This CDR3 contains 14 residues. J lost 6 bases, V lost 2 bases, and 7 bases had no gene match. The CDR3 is CASSERGRGSEQYV. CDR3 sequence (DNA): TGTGCCAGCAGTGAAAGGGGCAGGGGGAGCGAGCAGTACGTC.